The rows below give T cell receptor beta chains drawn from one sample of a study of blood T cell repertoires in COVID-19. Data came from immunoSEQ multiplex PCR; TCRdb stores just in-frame clones and leaves some out. The sample holds 200,000 to 250,000 clones, around four fifths seen once. Sequenced input: PBMCs or T cells enriched from blood (not recorded which). The receptors derive from a middle-aged woman who had been exposed to COVID-19. Both conserved end residues are part of each CDR3. Each record gives: V gene, D gene, CDR3 protein. D genes are given only for firm matches.

V: TRBV28
D: TRBD2
CDR3: CASTPGLAVSGNTGELFF

V: TRBV24-1
D: TRBD1
CDR3: CATSRTGLEQFF

V: TRBV6-5
D: .
CDR3: CASRGGGEAFF

V: TRBV28
D: .
CDR3: CASSDFVNTEAFF

V: TRBV6-4
D: .
CDR3: CASSISPGGSPLHF

V: TRBV25-1
D: TRBD1
CDR3: CASRTGLSEQFF

V: TRBV29-1
D: .
CDR3: CSVETLNGQGQETQYF

V: TRBV10-2
D: .
CDR3: CASSETGEDLLRETQYF

V: TRBV6-5
D: .
CDR3: CASSYSGGDQPQHF

V: TRBV30
D: .
CDR3: CAWSETLRGQPQHF

V: TRBV28
D: .
CDR3: CASTEGGRTDTQYF

V: TRBV2
D: TRBD2
CDR3: CANSGVTDTQYF

V: TRBV10-3
D: TRBD1
CDR3: CAIRLGQGDTEAFF

V: TRBV29-1
D: .
CDR3: CSVEGAENNYGYTF

V: TRBV19
D: .
CDR3: CASSIWTTSNQPQHF

V: TRBV4-1
D: TRBD2
CDR3: CASSDLRGVQETQYF

V: TRBV13
D: .
CDR3: CASSQLGMASGNTIYF

V: TRBV4-2
D: TRBD2
CDR3: CASSQVTSGGQETQYF

V: TRBV2
D: .
CDR3: CASITQANTGELFF

V: TRBV2
D: TRBD1
CDR3: CASGVQGPDTQYF

V: TRBV7-2
D: TRBD1
CDR3: CASSKGAGTEAFF

V: TRBV5-5
D: TRBD2
CDR3: CASSSIWGGEETQYF

V: TRBV28
D: TRBD1
CDR3: CASSLWGDRANYGYTF

V: TRBV28
D: .
CDR3: CASRLGEGGTEAFF

V: TRBV4-1
D: .
CDR3: CASSPLAASNTEAFF

V: TRBV6-1
D: .
CDR3: CASSEMRVSPLHF

V: TRBV29-1
D: .
CDR3: CSVGRDYGYTF

V: TRBV7-2
D: .
CDR3: CASSFRGSGELFF

V: TRBV7-9
D: TRBD1
CDR3: CASSNRDRVVTDTQYF

V: TRBV27
D: TRBD1
CDR3: CASSPRDRGLEAFF

V: TRBV1
D: .
CDR3: CTSSQDNGGQRTTNSGNTIYF

V: TRBV7-3
D: TRBD1
CDR3: CASSLDSRTGGYTF

V: TRBV5-1
D: .
CDR3: CASSPQGFNQPQHF

V: TRBV27
D: .
CDR3: CASSLSMEELHF

V: TRBV7-8
D: TRBD2
CDR3: CASSPHRGGGGETQYF

V: TRBV6-4
D: TRBD1
CDR3: CASSETGGSSPLHF

V: TRBV27
D: .
CDR3: CASSLSLGGMETQYF

V: TRBV11-3
D: TRBD1
CDR3: CASSPRTGVTEAFF

V: TRBV11-3
D: TRBD1
CDR3: CASSLAGTGGKIF

V: TRBV25-1
D: .
CDR3: CASSHRDTQYF

V: TRBV18
D: TRBD2
CDR3: CASSRGGPQETQYF

V: TRBV7-3
D: .
CDR3: CASSATGTSNTIYF

V: TRBV30
D: .
CDR3: CAWRGVSFEKLFF

V: TRBV19
D: .
CDR3: CASSMRQVRNTGELFF

V: TRBV7-3
D: .
CDR3: CASSFSGKAGSPLHF

V: TRBV19
D: .
CDR3: CASTLSMNTEAFF

V: TRBV2
D: .
CDR3: CASTRTNTGELFF

V: TRBV7-9
D: .
CDR3: CASSFGYGEQYF

V: TRBV5-1
D: TRBD1
CDR3: CASKTGDVNEQFF

V: TRBV19
D: TRBD1
CDR3: CASSTGQGWGYTF

V: TRBV24-1
D: .
CDR3: CATLRQSTDTQYF

V: TRBV7-2
D: .
CDR3: CASSSQLNTEAFF

V: TRBV15
D: .
CDR3: CATQERSYNSPLHF

V: TRBV6-5
D: TRBD2
CDR3: CASVIPSGIYEQYF

V: TRBV24-1
D: .
CDR3: CATSDVGGNQPQHF

V: TRBV7-9
D: TRBD1
CDR3: CASSAQQGARAGNTIYF

V: TRBV5-1
D: .
CDR3: CASSFGQNTEAFF

V: TRBV12-3/TRBV12-4
D: .
CDR3: CASSYGLSYEQYF

V: TRBV7-2
D: TRBD2
CDR3: CASSSGLAGRGTQYF

V: TRBV5-4
D: TRBD2
CDR3: CASSLVLAGGRTDTQYF